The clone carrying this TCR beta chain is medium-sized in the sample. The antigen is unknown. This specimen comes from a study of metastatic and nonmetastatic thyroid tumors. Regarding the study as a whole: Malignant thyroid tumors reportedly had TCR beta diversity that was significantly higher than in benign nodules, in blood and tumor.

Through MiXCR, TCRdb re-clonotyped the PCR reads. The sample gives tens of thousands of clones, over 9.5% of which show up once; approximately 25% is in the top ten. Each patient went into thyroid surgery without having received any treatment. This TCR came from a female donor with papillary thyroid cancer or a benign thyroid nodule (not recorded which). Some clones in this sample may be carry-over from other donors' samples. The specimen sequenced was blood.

Here the CDR3 DNA reads TGTGCCACCCTGGGACACACAGATACGCAGTATTTT. Translating it yields CATLGHTDTQYF. The rearrangement links TRBV19 to TRBJ2-3, with a possible D match to TRBD1 (6 bases). Trimming cost V 10 bases and J 2 bases, with 10 bases left between them. Germline V lookup: CDR1 LNHDA, CDR2 SQIVND (reference sequence). The CDR3 has 12 amino acids. The complete variable domain, with remaining parts taken from reference TRBV19 and TRBJ2-3, reads DGGITQSPKYLFRKEGQNVTLSCEQNLNHDAMYWYRQDPGQGLRLIYYSQIVNDFQKGDIAEGYSVSREKKESFPLTVTSAQKNPTAFYLCATLGHTDTQYFGPGTRLTVL.